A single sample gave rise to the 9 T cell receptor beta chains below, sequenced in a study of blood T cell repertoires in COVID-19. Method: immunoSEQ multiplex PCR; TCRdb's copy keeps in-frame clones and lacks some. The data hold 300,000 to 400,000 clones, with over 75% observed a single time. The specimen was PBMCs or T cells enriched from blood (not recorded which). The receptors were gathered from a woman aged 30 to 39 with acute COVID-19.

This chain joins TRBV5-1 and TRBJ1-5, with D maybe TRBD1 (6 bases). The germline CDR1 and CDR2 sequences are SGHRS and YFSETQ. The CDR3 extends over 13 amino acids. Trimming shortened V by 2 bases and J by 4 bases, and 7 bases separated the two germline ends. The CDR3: CASSFGQNQPQHF. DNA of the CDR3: TGCGCCAGCAGCTTTGGACAGAATCAGCCCCAGCATTTT.

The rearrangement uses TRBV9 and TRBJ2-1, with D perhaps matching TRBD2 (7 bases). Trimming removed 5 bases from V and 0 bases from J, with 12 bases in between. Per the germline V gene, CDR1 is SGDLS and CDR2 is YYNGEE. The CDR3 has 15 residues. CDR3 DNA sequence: TGTGCCAGCAGTGGTCGGGGGGCCTCCTACAATGAGCAGTTCTTC. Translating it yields CASSGRGASYNEQFF. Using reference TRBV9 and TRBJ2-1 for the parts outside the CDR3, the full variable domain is DSGVTQTPKHLITATGQRVTLRCSPRSGDLSVYWYQQSLDQGLQFLIQYYNGEERAKGNILERFSAQQFPDLHSELNLSSLELGDSALYFCASSGRGASYNEQFFGPGTRLTVL.

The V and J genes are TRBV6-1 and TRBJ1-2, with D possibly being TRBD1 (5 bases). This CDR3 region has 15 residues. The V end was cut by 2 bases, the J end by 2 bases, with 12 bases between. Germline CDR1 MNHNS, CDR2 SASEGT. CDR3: CASSENPGGNYGYTF. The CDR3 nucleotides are TGTGCCAGCAGTGAAAACCCGGGGGGGAACTATGGCTACACCTTC.

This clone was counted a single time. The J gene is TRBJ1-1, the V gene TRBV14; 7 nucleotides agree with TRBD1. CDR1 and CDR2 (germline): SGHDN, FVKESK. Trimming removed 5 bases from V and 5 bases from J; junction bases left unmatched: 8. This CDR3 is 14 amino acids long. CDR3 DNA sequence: TGTGCCAGCAGCGTTGGACAGGCGGGAACTGAAGCTTTCTTT. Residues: CASSVGQAGTEAFF.

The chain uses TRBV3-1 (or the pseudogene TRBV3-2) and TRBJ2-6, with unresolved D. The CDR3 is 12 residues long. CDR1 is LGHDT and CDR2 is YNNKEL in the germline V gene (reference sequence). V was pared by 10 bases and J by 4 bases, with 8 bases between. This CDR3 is CATSPGANVLTF. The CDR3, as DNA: TGTGCCACCAGTCCAGGGGCCAACGTCCTGACTTTC.

The chain's CDR3 is CASSSPRSGTENTGELFF. CDR3 bases: TGTGCCAGCAGCTCACCCCGATCCGGGACAGAGAACACCGGGGAGCTGTTTTTT. The chain carries TRBV21-1 and TRBJ2-2; the table's D call, TRBD1, has no DNA check behind it. TRBV21-1 represents a pseudogene. The CDR3 is 18 residues long.

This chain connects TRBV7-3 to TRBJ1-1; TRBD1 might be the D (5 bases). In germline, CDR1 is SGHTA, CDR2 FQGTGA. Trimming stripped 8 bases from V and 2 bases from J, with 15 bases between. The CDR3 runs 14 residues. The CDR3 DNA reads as TGTGCCAGCCTTCGCCAGGGATATAACACTGAAGCTTTCTTT. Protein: CASLRQGYNTEAFF.

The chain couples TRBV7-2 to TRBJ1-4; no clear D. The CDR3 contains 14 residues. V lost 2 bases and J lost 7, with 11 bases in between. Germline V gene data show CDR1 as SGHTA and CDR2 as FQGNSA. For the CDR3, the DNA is TGTGCCAGCAGCTTATTCACCCGGAGTGAAAAACTGTTTTTT. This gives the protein CASSLFTRSEKLFF.

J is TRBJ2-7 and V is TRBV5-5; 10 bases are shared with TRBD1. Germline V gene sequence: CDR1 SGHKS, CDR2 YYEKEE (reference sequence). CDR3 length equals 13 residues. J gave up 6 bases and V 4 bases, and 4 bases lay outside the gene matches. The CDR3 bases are TGTGCCAGCAGCAGGGGACAGGGGATCGAGCAGTACTTC. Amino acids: CASSRGQGIEQYF. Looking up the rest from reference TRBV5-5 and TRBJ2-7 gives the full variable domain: DAGVTQSPTHLIKTRGQQVTLRCSPISGHKSVSWYQQVLGQGPQFIFQYYEKEERGRGNFPDRFSARQFPNYSSELNVNALLLGDSALYLCASSRGQGIEQYFGPGTRLTVT.